This T cell receptor (beta chain) is from a study of identical twins. CDR1 and CDR2 from the germline V gene are KGHDR and SFDVKD. Trimming at V came to 4 bases and at J to 3 bases, leaving 11 bases not matched to a gene. CDR3 length: 16 residues. TCRdb itself ran the 5' RACE reads through MiXCR, one entry per CDR3 protein. This table holds over 550,000 distinct CDR3 sequences, around 7.4% found once. This clonotype was seen many times. In addition, the sample was reused for a study of yellow fever vaccine responses in identical twins.

The genes are TRBV24-1 and TRBJ2-7; TRBD1 matches at 7 bases. Sequenced: PBMCs. This sequence was found in a woman aged 18-30 years in good health. The CDR3 spells CATSDPTRQGGYEQYF. CDR3 in DNA: TGTGCCACCAGTGACCCCACACGACAGGGCGGCTACGAGCAGTACTTC.